What follows are 24 T cell receptor beta chains derived from one specimen sequenced in a study of blood T cell repertoires in COVID-19. Profiling relied on immunoSEQ multiplex PCR, and the TCRdb table lists in-frame clones only, not all of them. The data contain 150,000 or so clones, approximately 83% of them seen just once; the ten biggest clones take up approximately 5.3%. The sample was PBMCs or T cells enriched from blood (not recorded which). Receptors originate from a man between 65 and 85 years old who had been exposed to COVID-19.

This clone was picked up one time. The chain links TRBV9 to TRBJ2-4; D is unresolved. The CDR3 sequence is 14 residues long. Germline V gives CDR1 SGDLS, CDR2 YYNGEE. Trimming removed 0 bases at V and 10 bases at J, with 14 bases between. CDR3 DNA sequence: TGTGCCAGCAGCGTAGACCCTCCGCACTTAATTCAGTACTTC. Encoded protein: CASSVDPPHLIQYF.

This chain links TRBV5-1 with TRBJ2-2, with TRBD2 identical over 8 bases. Trimming removed 2 bases from V and 6 bases from J; junction bases left unmatched: 6. Germline V CDR1 and CDR2: SGHRS, YFSETQ. This CDR3 has 15 amino acids. In nucleotides, the CDR3 is TGCGCCAGCAGCTTAACCGGGACTAGGTCCGGGGAGCTGTTTTTT. Translating it yields CASSLTGTRSGELFF.

The chain uses TRBV11-3 and TRBJ1-1; D gene ambiguous. From germline, CDR1 is SGHNT and CDR2 YENEEA. Trimming pared 0 bases from V and 2 bases from J, leaving 10 bases between. There are 15 residues in the CDR3. The CDR3 is CASSLDGGINTEAFF. CDR3 sequence (DNA): TGTGCCAGCAGCTTAGATGGAGGGATAAACACTGAAGCTTTCTTT.

The CDR3 is CATSDPGRGRLYSATTDTQYF. The CDR3 bases are TGTGCCACCAGTGATCCAGGGAGGGGACGATTATACTCGGCCACCACAGATACGCAGTATTTT. The chain recombines TRBV24-1 with TRBJ2-3, with TRBD2 identical over 7 bases. The CDR3 is 21 amino acids. With V trimmed by 3 bases and J by 2 bases, 22 bases remained unmatched. CDR1 and CDR2 (germline): KGHDR, SFDVKD.

The chain combines TRBV6-6 with TRBJ1-1; D gene unclear. Germline CDR1 is MNHNY and CDR2 is SVGAGI (reference sequence). CDR3 length: 11 residues. The V gene lost 5 bases and the J gene lost 8 bases, with 9 bases spanning the gap. CDR3 coding DNA: TGTGCCAGCAGTACTCAGACAGAAGCTTTCTTT. As protein: CASSTQTEAFF.

This chain links TRBV29-1 with TRBJ1-1; no clear D. Trimming pared 6 bases from V and 0 bases from J, leaving 11 bases between. The CDR3 extends over 13 amino acids. Germline V gene data show CDR1 as SQVTM and CDR2 as ANQGSEA. The DNA for the CDR3 is TGCAGCGTAACCCGGGAATTGAACACTGAAGCTTTCTTT. It yields the protein CSVTRELNTEAFF.

This clone was found a few times. This chain connects TRBV27 to TRBJ1-3, with D uncertain. This CDR3 has 13 residues. In germline, CDR1 is MNHEY, CDR2 SMNVEV (reference sequence). The V gene lost 2 bases and the J gene lost 4 bases, with 6 bases spanning the gap. This CDR3 is CASSLNSGNTIYF. CDR3 sequence (DNA): TGTGCCAGCAGTTTAAACTCGGGAAACACCATATATTTT.

This clone was recorded a few times. The chain uses TRBV10-3 and TRBJ1-2; D is ambiguous. CDR3 size: 16 residues. The germline V gene encodes CDR1 ENHRY and CDR2 SYGVKD. Trimming took 0 bases from V and 4 from J, leaving 15 bases between them. CDR3 nucleotide sequence: TGTGCCATCAGTGAGTCGGGGAGAGCGTATCTCTATGGCTACACCTTC. As protein: CAISESGRAYLYGYTF.

The chain employs TRBV2 and TRBJ2-7; TRBD1 aligns across 8 bases. There are 13 residues in the CDR3. Germline loops: CDR1 SNHLY, CDR2 FYNNEI. J lost 2 bases, V lost 4 bases, and 1 base had no gene match. CDR3: CASSGQGTYEQYF. CDR3 nucleotide sequence: TGTGCCAGCAGTGGACAGGGGACCTACGAGCAGTACTTC.

The chain recombines TRBV20-1 with TRBJ2-5; 9 nucleotides align to TRBD2. The trim removed 3 bases at V and 4 bases at J, leaving 3 bases unmatched. Germline loops: CDR1 DFQATT, CDR2 SNEGSKA (reference sequence). The CDR3 sequence is 13 residues long. The CDR3 region is CSASLAGTETQYF. The DNA of the CDR3 is TGCAGTGCTAGTCTAGCGGGGACAGAGACCCAGTACTTC.

This clone occurred a few times. This chain connects TRBV6-5 to TRBJ1-4, with 10 bases identical to TRBD1. This CDR3 comprises 13 residues. Germline assignment: CDR1 MNHEY and CDR2 SVGAGI. J gave up 8 bases and V 7 bases, and 4 bases lay outside the gene matches. The chain's CDR3 is CASTGTGVEKLFF. The CDR3 DNA reads as TGTGCCAGCACGGGGACAGGGGTAGAAAAACTGTTTTTT.

V and J are TRBV18 and TRBJ1-1, with a weak D call TRBD1 (6 bases). Germline CDR1 reads KGHSH; CDR2 reads LQKENI. Trimming took off 3 bases at V and 8 bases at J, with 13 bases between the two ends. The CDR3 covers 13 residues. The CDR3 region has the DNA TGTGCCAGCTCACCTATGGACAGCGTAGAAGCTTTCTTT. Its translation is CASSPMDSVEAFF.

The chain combines TRBV5-4 with TRBJ2-7, with D maybe TRBD1 (5 bases). The CDR3 runs to 13 residues. Germline V gives CDR1 SGHNT, CDR2 YYREEE (reference sequence). The germline V and J ends were trimmed by 0 bases and 5 bases, with 9 bases remaining between them. The CDR3 sequence: CASSLAGSDEQYF. The CDR3 region has the DNA TGTGCCAGCAGCTTGGCAGGGTCCGACGAGCAGTACTTC.

The chain carries TRBV19 and TRBJ2-7; D gene uncertain. The CDR3 consists of 13 residues. The germline V gene encodes CDR1 LNHDA and CDR2 SQIVND (reference sequence). Trimming removed 6 bases at V and 2 bases at J, with 11 bases between. DNA for the CDR3: TGTGCCAGTAGGGCCAGGAACGCCTACGAGCAGTACTTC. Residues: CASRARNAYEQYF.

This sequence joins TRBV7-6 and TRBJ1-6; perhaps TRBD1 as D (5 bases). Germline-derived CDR1 and CDR2 are SGHVS and FNYEAQ. V dropped 5 bases and J dropped 0 bases, with 8 bases sitting between them. The CDR3 totals 15 residues. This CDR3 reads CASSRQSSYNSPLHF. For the CDR3, the DNA is TGTGCCAGCAGCCGACAGAGCTCCTATAATTCACCCCTCCACTTT.

This chain connects TRBV21-1 to TRBJ1-5; the D call in the table, TRBD1, was not verified against the DNA. TRBV21-1 is described as a pseudogene. CDR3 size: 17 residues. The CDR3 reads CASSKDRVPYSNQPQHF. DNA for the CDR3: TGTGCCAGCAGCAAAGACAGGGTCCCATATAGCAATCAGCCCCAGCATTTT.

In its sample, this clone was seen once. The chain has TRBV3-1 (or the pseudogene TRBV3-2) and TRBJ1-3; TRBD1 agrees at 9 bases. CDR1 LGHDT and CDR2 YNNKEL come from the germline V gene (reference sequence). The CDR3 spans 15 residues. With 3 bases clipped from V and 4 bases from J, the junction kept 4 bases outside the gene matches. CDR3 DNA sequence: TGTGCCAGCAGCCACGGGACAGGGAAAGGAAACACCATATATTTT. Protein sequence: CASSHGTGKGNTIYF.

The rearrangement joins TRBV11-2 to TRBJ2-2, with no clear D. This CDR3 spans 12 amino acids. The V gene's germline CDR1 is SGHAT and CDR2 FQNNGV. With 6 bases removed from V and 6 bases from J, the gap between germline ends came to 8 bases. The CDR3: CASRLRPGELFF. In nucleotides, the CDR3 is TGTGCCAGCAGACTCAGGCCCGGGGAGCTGTTTTTT.

The genes are TRBV19 and TRBJ1-1, with D possibly TRBD1 on 5 matching bases. Trimming stripped 7 bases from V and 5 bases from J, with 17 bases between. Germline V gene lookup returns CDR1 LNHDA and CDR2 SQIVND (reference sequence). CDR3 length equals 14 residues. The CDR3 loop reads CASIPDSVLTEAFF. DNA for the CDR3: TGTGCCAGTATCCCCGACAGCGTCCTTACTGAAGCTTTCTTT.

V gene TRBV12-3 or TRBV12-4 combines with J gene TRBJ1-1, with TRBD1 as a possible D gene (6 bases). V was clipped by 7 bases and J by 0 bases, with 9 bases between them. The CDR3 totals 13 residues. The CDR3 loop reads CASIEGVNTEAFF. In nucleotides, the CDR3 is TGTGCCAGCATTGAGGGGGTGAACACTGAAGCTTTCTTT.

The J gene is TRBJ1-2, the V gene TRBV12-3 or TRBV12-4; 9 nucleotides align to TRBD1. The CDR3 loop spans 13 amino acids. Unmatched junction bases numbered 6, after V lost 6 bases and J lost 7 bases. Here the CDR3 reads CASRGQGRSGYTF. CDR3 bases: TGTGCCAGCAGGGGACAGGGACGGAGTGGCTACACCTTC.

The chain is built from TRBV1 and TRBJ2-7; the DNA was not used to check the table's D call, TRBD2. TRBV1 is marked as a pseudogene. The CDR3 sequence is 16 residues long. The CDR3 protein is CTSSHRMREAYYEQYF. The CDR3 DNA follows: TGCACCAGCAGCCATCGGATGCGGGAGGCCTACTACGAGCAGTACTTC.

This clone was counted only a few times. The J gene is TRBJ2-7, the V gene TRBV24-1; D is perhaps TRBD2 (7 bases). V was pared by 2 bases and J by 8 bases, with 24 bases between. CDR1 is KGHDR, CDR2 SFDVKD, per germline. The CDR3 runs 17 residues. CDR3 protein: CATSDSVAGASPGKQYF. In nucleotides, the CDR3 is TGTGCCACCAGTGATTCGGTCGCGGGGGCTTCCCCGGGTAAGCAGTACTTC.

This rearrangement joins TRBV13 to TRBJ2-5, with TRBD2 identical over 8 bases. This CDR3 comprises 16 residues. The J segment lost 5 bases and the V segment lost 3 bases, leaving 11 bases of the junction unmatched. The germline CDR1 and CDR2 sequences are PRHDT and FYEKMQ (reference sequence). The CDR3 reads CASSLFGGAGGETQYF. The CDR3 DNA is TGTGCCAGCAGCTTGTTCGGGGGGGCCGGTGGGGAGACCCAGTACTTC.